A single sample gave rise to the 19 T cell receptor beta chains below, sequenced in a study of blood T cell repertoires in COVID-19. Assay: immunoSEQ multiplex PCR; the TCRdb copy retains only in-frame clones and omits some. This sample has 390,000 or so clones, with approximately 89% found just once. Sequencing was carried out using peripheral blood. The receptors here all came from a young woman with COVID-19, enrolled during active disease.

The V call is TRBV11-2, the J call TRBJ1-6, with D unclear. The V end was cut by 2 bases, the J end by 9 bases, with 14 bases between. The CDR3 spans 15 residues. CDR1 and CDR2 (germline): SGHAT, FQNNGV. The CDR3 sequence: CASSLTGSQISPLHF. CDR3 nucleotides: TGTGCCAGCAGCTTAACGGGGTCTCAGATTTCACCCCTCCACTTT.

This chain joins TRBV6-5 and TRBJ1-4; 9 positions agree with TRBD1. Germline assignment: CDR1 MNHEY and CDR2 SVGAGI. The CDR3 sequence is 14 residues long. J lost 5 bases, V lost 6 bases, and 4 bases had no gene match. CDR3 nucleotides: TGTGCCAGCAGCCCCGACAGGGGGAATGAAAAACTGTTTTTT. It translates to CASSPDRGNEKLFF.

This clone was seen only once. The V gene is TRBV30, the J gene TRBJ2-3; D is perhaps TRBD2 (5 bases). V was clipped by 2 bases and J by 2 bases, with 11 bases between them. CDR1 is GTSNPN and CDR2 is SVGIG in the germline V gene (reference sequence). The CDR3 covers 14 residues. The CDR3: CAWSSGGPTDTQYF. The CDR3 nucleotides are TGTGCCTGGAGTTCAGGCGGGCCCACAGATACGCAGTATTTT. The complete variable domain, with remaining parts taken from reference TRBV30 and TRBJ2-3, reads SQTIHQWPATLVQPVGSPLSLECTVEGTSNPNLYWYRQAAGRGLQLLFYSVGIGQISSEVPQNLSASRPQDRQFILSSKKLLLSDSGFYLCAWSSGGPTDTQYFGPGTRLTVL.

J is TRBJ2-1 and V is TRBV7-6, with D unresolved. V lost 5 bases, J lost 0 bases, and 17 bases lay in between. Per germline, CDR1 SGHVS and CDR2 FNYEAQ. This CDR3 is 17 amino acids long. DNA for the CDR3: TGTGCCAGCAGCCCTTCTTTAGCACCAAGCTCCTACAATGAGCAGTTCTTC. This gives the protein CASSPSLAPSSYNEQFF.

The genes are TRBV27 and TRBJ2-1, with a weak D call TRBD2 (6 bases). Germline CDR1 MNHEY, CDR2 SMNVEV (reference sequence). The CDR3 contains 15 residues. The germline V and J ends were trimmed by 2 bases and 0 bases, with 8 bases remaining between them. The CDR3 nucleotides are TGTGCCAGCAGTTTAGGACTACCCTCCTACAATGAGCAGTTCTTC. Its protein product is CASSLGLPSYNEQFF.

The chain has TRBV7-9 and TRBJ2-1; D not resolved. Between the trimmed V and J ends, which lost 5 bases and 10 bases, there was a span of 21 bases. This CDR3 region has 15 residues. Germline V gene sequence: CDR1 SEHNR, CDR2 FQNEAQ (reference sequence). In nucleotides, the CDR3 is TGTGCCAGCAGCCCCGAGGAGCGTAAATTGAAGGAGCAGTTCTTC. Protein sequence: CASSPEERKLKEQFF. Full variable domain (rest looked up from reference TRBV7-9 and TRBJ2-1): DTGVSQNPRHKITKRGQNVTFRCDPISEHNRLYWYRQTLGQGPEFLTYFQNEAQLEKSRLLSDRFSAERPKGSFSTLEIQRTEQGDSAMYLCASSPEERKLKEQFFGPGTRLTVL.

The chain joins TRBV7-8 to TRBJ2-7; 7 nucleotides line up with TRBD2. The germline V gene encodes CDR1 SGHVS and CDR2 FQNEAQ. The CDR3 is made up of 14 amino acids. V dropped 1 base and J dropped 6; count of bases not matched to a gene: 6. The CDR3 spells CASSLEEGGVEQYF. The CDR3 DNA follows: TGTGCCAGCAGCTTAGAGGAGGGAGGGGTCGAGCAGTACTTC.

This chain uses TRBV5-1 with TRBJ2-1, with D maybe TRBD1 (6 bases). Germline V gives CDR1 SGHRS, CDR2 YFSETQ. This CDR3 spans 14 amino acids. The V end lost 2 bases, the J end lost 0 bases, and 6 bases lay between the germline ends. CDR3 sequence: CASSLGGSYNEQFF. The CDR3, as DNA: TGCGCCAGCAGCTTAGGGGGCTCCTACAATGAGCAGTTCTTC.

Regarding this clone: Other DNA sequences from this sample encode an identical CDR3 as well. The chain employs TRBV28 and TRBJ1-5, with TRBD1 matching 7 bases. The CDR3 is 15 residues long. Germline V lookup: CDR1 MDHEN, CDR2 SYDVKM. J was trimmed by 3 bases and V by 2 bases; bases with no gene match: 4. CDR3 nucleotide sequence: TGTGCCAGCAGTTTAACAGGGGATTCCAATCAGCCCCAGCATTTT. As protein: CASSLTGDSNQPQHF.

CDR3 nucleotide sequence: TGTGCCAGCAGCTTAGAGGGGGTGGGCTATGGCTACACCTTC. This gives the protein CASSLEGVGYGYTF. V gene TRBV7-2 combines with J gene TRBJ1-2; weak D call: TRBD1 (6 bases). Germline V CDR1 and CDR2: SGHTA, FQGNSA. The CDR3 has 14 residues. Trimming stripped 1 base from V and 4 bases from J, with 10 bases between.

This clone was detected only once. The rearrangement links TRBV19 to TRBJ2-7; 10 bases are shared with TRBD1. The germline gives CDR1 LNHDA, CDR2 SQIVND (reference sequence). The V and J ends lost 10 bases and 0 bases, in that order; junction bases with no gene match: 9. This CDR3 is built from 15 residues. CDR3 residues: CATGLGTGDSYEQYF. In DNA form, the CDR3 reads TGTGCCACAGGGCTCGGGACAGGGGACTCCTACGAGCAGTACTTC. Full variable domain (missing parts from reference TRBV19 and TRBJ2-7): DGGITQSPKYLFRKEGQNVTLSCEQNLNHDAMYWYRQDPGQGLRLIYYSQIVNDFQKGDIAEGYSVSREKKESFPLTVTSAQKNPTAFYLCATGLGTGDSYEQYFGPGTRLTVT.

The chain is built from TRBV5-1 and TRBJ1-1, with no clear D. Germline V gene lookup returns CDR1 SGHRS and CDR2 YFSETQ. V was clipped by 0 bases and J by 0 bases, with 6 bases between them. The CDR3 spans 14 residues. CDR3 nucleotide sequence: TGCGCCAGCAGCTTGGGACTGATGAACACTGAAGCTTTCTTT. Translation: CASSLGLMNTEAFF.

The genes are TRBV4-3 and TRBJ1-5, with no clear D. The V end lost 0 bases, the J end lost 7 bases, and 13 bases lay between the germline ends. Germline loops: CDR1 LGHNA, CDR2 YSLEER. The CDR3 spans 15 residues. CDR3 region: CASSQDWAKGQPQHF. In nucleotides, the CDR3 is TGCGCCAGCAGCCAAGATTGGGCCAAAGGACAGCCCCAGCATTTT.

This clone was seen once. The chain employs TRBV5-1 and TRBJ1-6; D unresolved. The CDR3 length is 16 residues. The germline V and J ends were trimmed by 0 bases and 7 bases, with 14 bases remaining between them. Germline V gene sequence: CDR1 SGHRS, CDR2 YFSETQ. The CDR3 coding sequence is TGCGCCAGCAGCTTGGTCGGCGGCAGTAAAAATTCACCCCTCCACTTT. It specifies CASSLVGGSKNSPLHF.

The J gene is TRBJ2-7, the V gene TRBV7-3, with D unclear. The CDR3 is made up of 13 amino acids. The germline V and J ends were trimmed by 4 bases and 5 bases, with 12 bases remaining between them. Germline CDR1 reads SGHTA; CDR2 reads FQGTGA. The CDR3 DNA reads as TGTGCCAGCAGCTCGCAGGTCGGAAACGAGCAGTACTTC. Protein: CASSSQVGNEQYF.

The V call is TRBV19, the J call TRBJ1-2; D possibly corresponds to TRBD1 (5 bases). Germline CDR1 is LNHDA and CDR2 is SQIVND (reference sequence). Trimming shortened V by 0 bases and J by 4 bases, and 12 bases separated the two germline ends. There are 15 residues in the CDR3. CDR3 sequence reads: CASSIDAAGGYGYTF. CDR3 bases: TGTGCCAGTAGTATAGATGCCGCCGGGGGCTATGGCTACACCTTC.

This clone is a singleton in its sample. V is TRBV7-9 and J is TRBJ1-4; TRBD1 agrees at 9 bases. CDR3 length: 14 amino acids. V was clipped by 4 bases and J by 10 bases; unmatched bases: 7. Germline CDR1 SEHNR, CDR2 FQNEAQ (reference sequence). The DNA for the CDR3 is TGTGCCAGCAGCTCCCGGGACAGGGATGGAAAACTGTTTTTT. It encodes CASSSRDRDGKLFF.

The chain combines TRBV6-2 or TRBV6-3 with TRBJ1-3; 7 positions match TRBD1. This CDR3 contains 17 residues. Losses at the gene ends were 2 bases for V and 0 bases for J; bases not matched to a gene: 7. Germline-derived CDR1 and CDR2 are MNHEY and SVGEGT. CDR3 in DNA: TGTGCCAGCAGTTACAACCCGGGACAGAGCTCTGGAAACACCATATATTTT. It is translated as CASSYNPGQSSGNTIYF.

This sequence joins TRBV15 and TRBJ1-4, with 9 bases matching TRBD1. CDR1 and CDR2 from the germline V gene are LNHNV and YYDKDF (reference sequence). This CDR3 has 16 amino acids. With V trimmed by 3 bases and J by 2 bases, 4 bases remained unmatched. CDR3 DNA sequence: TGTGCCACCAGCAGGGGGACAGGGTCGACTAATGAAAAACTGTTTTTT. As protein: CATSRGTGSTNEKLFF.